The present entry profiles one T cell receptor beta chain with its context. The antigen is undetermined. Control samples were healthy donors' buffy coats. This record comes from a study of STAT5B mutations in CD4+ large granular lymphocyte leukemia. This was a survey-level run. Source study methods: The detection floor for productive clonotype frequency was 2.59 x 10-5. Generated by immunoSEQ multiplex PCR, the TCRdb table keeps only in-frame clones and is missing some. V and J calls and clone size are those listed in that table; D and trimming were worked out from the DNA. The sample includes around 21,000 clones, 70% to 85% of them seen just once. Germline V gene sequence: CDR1 SNHLY, CDR2 FYNNEI. V gave up 6 bases and J gave up 4 bases, with 16 bases separating them. The CDR3 is made up of 14 amino acids. Study-wide results and limits: TRBV06-family usage was enriched in top patient clones (8/27) versus controls (2/35).

The chain is built from TRBV2 and TRBJ2-7; D is tentatively TRBD1 or TRBD2 (5 bases each). This clonotype originated in a human donor in good health. Sequenced: CD4+ T cells from blood buffy coats. The chain's CDR3 is CASRMGTDLYEQYF. The DNA for the CDR3 is TGTGCCAGCAGGATGGGGACGGACCTATACGAGCAGTACTTC.